What follows describes a single T cell receptor beta chain. The germline gives CDR1 SGHAT, CDR2 FQNNGV. V lost 3 bases and J lost 3; bases outside the gene matches: 11. This CDR3 contains 16 residues. Original processing notes: Nucleated cell number was recorded as an estimate derived from reference gene primer amplification. The table came from immunoSEQ multiplex PCR; TCRdb's copy has only in-frame clones and leaves some out. The V and J calls and clone size come from that table; D and trimming were worked out from the DNA. The profile shows about 270,000 clones, around 90% of them singletons. This sample was taken from a study of blood T cell repertoires in COVID-19. Across the whole study: Sample material is recorded as cDNA or gDNA derived from T cells, B-cell-depleted T cells, or PBMCs.

J is TRBJ2-7 and V is TRBV11-2, with TRBD1 matching 7 bases. This clonotype originated in a young woman who had recovered from COVID-19. Source material: PBMCs or T cells enriched from blood (not recorded which). This CDR3 is CASSFFGSTGIYEQYF. The DNA of the CDR3 is TGTGCCAGCAGCTTCTTCGGTTCGACAGGGATCTACGAGCAGTACTTC.